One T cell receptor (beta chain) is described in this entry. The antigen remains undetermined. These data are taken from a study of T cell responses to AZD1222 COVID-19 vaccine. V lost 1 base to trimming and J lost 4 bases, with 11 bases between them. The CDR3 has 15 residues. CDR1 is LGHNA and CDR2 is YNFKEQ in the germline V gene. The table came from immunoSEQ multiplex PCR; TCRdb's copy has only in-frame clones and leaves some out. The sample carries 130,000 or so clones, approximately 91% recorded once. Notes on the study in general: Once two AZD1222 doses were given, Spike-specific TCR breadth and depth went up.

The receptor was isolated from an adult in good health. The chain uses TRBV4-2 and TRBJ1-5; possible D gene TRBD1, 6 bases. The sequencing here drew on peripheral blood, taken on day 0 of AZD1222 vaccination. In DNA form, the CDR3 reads TGTGCCAGCAGCCAAGCTTGGACAGCAAATCAGCCCCAGCATTTT. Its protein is CASSQAWTANQPQHF.